Listed below are T cell receptor beta chains from one sample, sequenced in a study of blood T cell repertoires in COVID-19. Assay: immunoSEQ multiplex PCR; the TCRdb copy retains only in-frame clones and omits some. Among around 400,000 clones listed, roughly 80% were seen once. The sequenced sample was PBMCs or T cells enriched from blood (not recorded which). These TCRs come from a woman aged 45-65 years who had recovered from COVID-19. Both conserved end residues are part of each CDR3. A D gene is named only where the DNA matches it firmly. Not all rows give a size; the values are once, few, many and, for expanded clones, a class.

-	TRBV14	TRBJ2-7	once	CASSQGTSLTYEQYF	TGTGCCAGCAGCCAGGGGACAAGTTTAACCTACGAGCAGTACTTC
TRBD1	TRBV19	TRBJ1-3	-	CASSIVTGDMGNTIYF	TGTGCCAGTAGTATAGTCACAGGGGACATGGGAAACACCATATATTTT
-	TRBV5-4	TRBJ1-2	-	CASSPKAGPRGYTF	TGTGCCAGCAGCCCCAAGGCTGGTCCTAGAGGCTACACCTTC
-	TRBV5-1	TRBJ1-2	-	CASSALTENYGYTF	TGCGCCAGCAGCGCCTTAACAGAGAACTATGGCTACACCTTC
TRBD2	TRBV9	TRBJ2-1	-	CASSPQAGVSYNEQFF	TGTGCCAGCAGCCCCCAGGCGGGAGTATCCTACAATGAGCAGTTCTTC
TRBD1	TRBV7-2	TRBJ1-2	-	CASSLAGGTGPNYGYTF	TGTGCCAGCAGCTTAGCGGGTGGGACAGGGCCCAACTATGGCTACACCTTC
-	TRBV6-5	TRBJ1-4	once	CASSYSSGKLFF	TGTGCCAGCAGTTACTCGTCGGGAAAACTGTTTTTT
-	TRBV5-1	TRBJ1-2	-	CASSREADYGYTF	TGCGCCAGCAGTAGGGAGGCGGACTATGGCTACACCTTC
-	TRBV20-1	TRBJ1-5	-	CSASSGLSNQPQHF	TGCAGTGCGAGTTCAGGGCTCAGCAATCAGCCCCAGCATTTT
-	TRBV27	TRBJ2-5	-	CASSLSGLNQETQYF	TGTGCCAGCAGTTTATCTGGACTGAATCAAGAGACCCAGTACTTC
TRBD2	TRBV18	TRBJ2-1	-	CASSPRREGLYNEQFF	TGTGCCAGCTCACCACGGCGGGAGGGCCTATACAATGAGCAGTTCTTC
-	TRBV6-2/TRBV6-3	TRBJ1-2	-	CASSQQGYGYTF	TGTGCCAGCAGTCAACAGGGTTATGGCTACACCTTC
TRBD1	TRBV10-2	TRBJ1-4	-	CASSISGQGYEKLFF	TGCGCCAGCAGTATTTCGGGACAGGGTTATGAAAAACTGTTTTTT
-	TRBV5-8	TRBJ2-2	-	CASSSAPLANTGELFF	TGTGCCAGCAGCTCGGCCCCTCTAGCGAACACCGGGGAGCTGTTTTTT